The present T cell receptor beta chain was sequenced within a study of blood T cell repertoires in COVID-19. Original processing methods: Counts of nucleated cells, estimated from reference gene primer amplification, were obtained. Clones were read by immunoSEQ multiplex PCR, and TCRdb kept only the in-frame ones, dropping some. V and J calls and clone size are copied from that table; D and trimming were computed from the DNA. The data show roughly 65,000 clones, under 85% seen once. Germline-derived CDR1 and CDR2 are SGDLS and YYNGEE. Trimming removed 0 bases from V and 0 bases from J, with 7 bases in between. The CDR3 is 16 amino acids.

The TCR sequence derives from a man in his sixties with acute or convalescent COVID-19. The specimen was peripheral blood. The rearrangement links TRBV9 to TRBJ1-6; unclear D gene. This CDR3 reads CASSVVPSSYNSPLHF. CDR3 coding DNA: TGTGCCAGCAGCGTAGTCCCGAGCTCCTATAATTCACCCCTCCACTTT.